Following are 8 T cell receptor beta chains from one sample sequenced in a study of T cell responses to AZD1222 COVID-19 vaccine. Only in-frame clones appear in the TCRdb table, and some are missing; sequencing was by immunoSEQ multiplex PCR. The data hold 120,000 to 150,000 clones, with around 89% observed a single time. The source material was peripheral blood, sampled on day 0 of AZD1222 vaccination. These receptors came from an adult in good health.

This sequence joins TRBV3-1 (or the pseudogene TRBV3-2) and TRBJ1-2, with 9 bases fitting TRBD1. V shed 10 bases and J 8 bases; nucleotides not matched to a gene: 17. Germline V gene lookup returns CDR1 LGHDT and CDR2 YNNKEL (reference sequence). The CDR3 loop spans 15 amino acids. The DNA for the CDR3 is TGTGCCACCCCACTAAAATGGACAGGGGTAGGGGGCTACACCTTC. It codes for CATPLKWTGVGGYTF.

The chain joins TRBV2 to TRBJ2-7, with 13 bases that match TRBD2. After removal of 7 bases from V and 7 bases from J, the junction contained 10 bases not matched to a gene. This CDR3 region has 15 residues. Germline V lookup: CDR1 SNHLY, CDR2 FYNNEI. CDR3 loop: CASIPQLAGGWEQYF. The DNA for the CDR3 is TGTGCCAGCATCCCCCAACTAGCGGGAGGGTGGGAGCAGTACTTC. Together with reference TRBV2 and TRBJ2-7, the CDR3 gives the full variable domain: EPEVTQTPSHQVTQMGQEVILRCVPISNHLYFYWYRQILGQKVEFLVSFYNNEISEKSEIFDDQFSVERPDGSNFTLKIRSTKLEDSAMYFCASIPQLAGGWEQYFGPGTRLTVT.

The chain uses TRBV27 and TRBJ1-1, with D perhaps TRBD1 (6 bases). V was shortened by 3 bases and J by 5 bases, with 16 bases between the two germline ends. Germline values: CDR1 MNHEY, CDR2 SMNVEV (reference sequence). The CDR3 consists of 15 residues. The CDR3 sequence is CASSFVAGEATEAFF. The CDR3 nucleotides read TGTGCCAGCAGTTTCGTGGCAGGGGAGGCGACTGAAGCTTTCTTT.

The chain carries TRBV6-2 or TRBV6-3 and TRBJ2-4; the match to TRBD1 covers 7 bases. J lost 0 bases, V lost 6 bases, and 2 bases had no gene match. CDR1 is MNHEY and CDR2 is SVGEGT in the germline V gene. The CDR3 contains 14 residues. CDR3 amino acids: CASSQGVAKNIQYF. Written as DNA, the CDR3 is TGTGCCAGCAGCCAGGGGGTAGCCAAAAACATTCAGTACTTC.

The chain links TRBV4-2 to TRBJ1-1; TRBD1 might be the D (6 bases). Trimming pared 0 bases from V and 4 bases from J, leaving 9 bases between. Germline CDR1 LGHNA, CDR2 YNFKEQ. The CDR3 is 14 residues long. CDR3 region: CASSQDPGATEAFF. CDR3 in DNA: TGTGCCAGCAGCCAAGATCCGGGGGCCACTGAAGCTTTCTTT.

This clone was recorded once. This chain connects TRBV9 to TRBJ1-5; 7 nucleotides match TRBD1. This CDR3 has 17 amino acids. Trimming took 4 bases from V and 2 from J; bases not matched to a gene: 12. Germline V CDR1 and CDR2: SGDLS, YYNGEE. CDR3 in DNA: TGTGCCAGCAGCAAGGGGGACAGTTTAGCTGGCAATCAGCCCCAGCATTTT. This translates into CASSKGDSLAGNQPQHF.

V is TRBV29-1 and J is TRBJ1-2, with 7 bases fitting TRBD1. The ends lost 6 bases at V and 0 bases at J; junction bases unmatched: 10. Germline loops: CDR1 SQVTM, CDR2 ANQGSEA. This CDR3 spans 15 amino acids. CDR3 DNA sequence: TGCAGCGTCGAGGGGACAGTCAGTGCTAACTATGGCTACACCTTC. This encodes CSVEGTVSANYGYTF.

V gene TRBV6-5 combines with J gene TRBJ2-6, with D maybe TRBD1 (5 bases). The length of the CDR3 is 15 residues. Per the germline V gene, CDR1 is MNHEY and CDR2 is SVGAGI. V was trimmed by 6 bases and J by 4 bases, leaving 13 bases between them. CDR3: CASRHQGSGANVLTF. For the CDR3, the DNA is TGTGCCAGCAGACATCAGGGTTCAGGGGCCAACGTCCTGACTTTC.